This TCR beta chain originates from a study of vaccination and CD4 T cells after COVID-19. The wider study: SARS-CoV-2 positivity in convalescent patients was established by nasal swab PCR; under 10 had mild and one severe disease. Study-wide results and limits: Among convalescent patients, a median about 86% of reactive clones emerged only after vaccination.

On this clonotype itself: What it binds is unknown.

The Oncomine TCR Beta short-read assay sequenced DNA from cultured CD4+ T cells. TCRdb called the PCR reads again in MiXCR, with one record for every CDR3 protein. Seen here are roughly 19,000 distinct CDR3 sequences, approximately 70% observed once, and the top ten hold 3.5% to 4.5%. This CDR3 has 16 residues. V dropped 2 bases and J dropped 4 bases, with 15 bases sitting between them. Per germline, CDR1 KGHDR and CDR2 SFDVKD. Regarding treatment: approximately nine-day PBMC culture with coronavirus spike peptide pools or control peptides (ViraFEST assay). Input material: CD4+ T cells from blood, cultured in vitro. The origin of this receptor is a human donor who had recovered from COVID-19. The V call is TRBV24-1, the J call TRBJ2-3, with D perhaps TRBD1 (6 bases). CDR3 coding DNA: TGTGCCACCAGTGATTCTATACAGGGTGCCCCAGATACGCAGTATTTT. Amino acids: CATSDSIQGAPDTQYF.